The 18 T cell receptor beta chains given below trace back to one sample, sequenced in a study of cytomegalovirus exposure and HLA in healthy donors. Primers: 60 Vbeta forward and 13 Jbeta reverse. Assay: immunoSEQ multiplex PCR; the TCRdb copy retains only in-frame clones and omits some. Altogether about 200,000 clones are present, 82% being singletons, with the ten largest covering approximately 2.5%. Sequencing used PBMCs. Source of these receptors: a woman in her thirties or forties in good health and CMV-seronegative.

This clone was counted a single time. CDR3 coding DNA: TGTGCCAGCAGACTGGGACTAGCCTACGAGCAGTACTTC. It encodes CASRLGLAYEQYF. The chain combines TRBV27 with TRBJ2-7; 8 nucleotides agree with TRBD2. This CDR3 is built from 13 residues. CDR1 MNHEY and CDR2 SMNVEV come from the germline V gene (reference sequence). J was trimmed by 2 bases and V by 6 bases; bases with no gene match: 3.

CDR3 residues: CSARGLAGATGELFF. The CDR3 DNA is TGCAGCGCCCGAGGTTTAGCGGGAGCCACCGGGGAGCTGTTTTTT. The chain couples TRBV29-1 to TRBJ2-2, with TRBD2 identical over 9 bases. Trimming took 7 bases from V and 4 from J; bases not matched to a gene: 10. The CDR3 runs 15 residues. Per germline, CDR1 SQVTM and CDR2 ANQGSEA.

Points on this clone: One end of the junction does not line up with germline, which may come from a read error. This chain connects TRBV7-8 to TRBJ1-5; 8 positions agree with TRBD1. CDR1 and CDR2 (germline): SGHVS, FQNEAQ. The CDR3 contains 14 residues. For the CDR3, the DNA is TGTGCCAGCAGCGACGGACAGGGCAATAAGCCCCAGCATTTT. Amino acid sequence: CASSDGQGNKPQHF.

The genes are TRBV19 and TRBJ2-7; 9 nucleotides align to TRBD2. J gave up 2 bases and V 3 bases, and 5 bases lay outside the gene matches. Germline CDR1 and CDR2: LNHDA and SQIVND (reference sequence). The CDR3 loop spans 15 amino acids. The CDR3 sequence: CASSIGTSWPYEQYF. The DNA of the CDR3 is TGTGCCAGTAGTATTGGGACTAGCTGGCCCTACGAGCAGTACTTC.

Written as DNA, the CDR3 is TGTGCCACAGCAAGGGCAGGGGACACTGAAGCTTTCTTT. It encodes CATARAGDTEAFF. This chain links TRBV19 with TRBJ1-1; D might be TRBD1 (6 bases). The CDR3 has 13 residues. V dropped 10 bases and J dropped 3 bases, with 15 bases sitting between them. The germline gives CDR1 LNHDA, CDR2 SQIVND (reference sequence).

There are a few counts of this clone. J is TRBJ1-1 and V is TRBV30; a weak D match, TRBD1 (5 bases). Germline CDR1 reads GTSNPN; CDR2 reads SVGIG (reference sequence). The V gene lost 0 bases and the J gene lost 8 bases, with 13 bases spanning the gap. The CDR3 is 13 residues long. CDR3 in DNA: TGTGCCTGGAGTGTTGTGGACATTACAGAAGCTTTCTTT. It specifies CAWSVVDITEAFF. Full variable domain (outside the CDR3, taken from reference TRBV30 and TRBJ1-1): SQTIHQWPATLVQPVGSPLSLECTVEGTSNPNLYWYRQAAGRGLQLLFYSVGIGQISSEVPQNLSASRPQDRQFILSSKKLLLSDSGFYLCAWSVVDITEAFFGQGTRLTVV.

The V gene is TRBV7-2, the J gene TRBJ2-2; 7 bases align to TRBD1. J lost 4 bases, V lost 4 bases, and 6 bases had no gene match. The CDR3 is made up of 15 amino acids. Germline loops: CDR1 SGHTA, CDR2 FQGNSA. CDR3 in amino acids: CASSWDSWSTGELFF. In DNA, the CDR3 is TGTGCCAGCAGCTGGGACAGTTGGAGCACCGGGGAGCTGTTTTTT.

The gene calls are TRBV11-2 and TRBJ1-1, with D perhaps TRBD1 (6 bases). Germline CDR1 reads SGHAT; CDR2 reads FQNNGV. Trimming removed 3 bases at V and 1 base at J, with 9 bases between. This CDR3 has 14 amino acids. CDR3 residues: CASSLAGANTEAFF. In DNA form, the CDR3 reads TGTGCCAGCAGCTTGGCAGGGGCGAACACTGAAGCTTTCTTT.

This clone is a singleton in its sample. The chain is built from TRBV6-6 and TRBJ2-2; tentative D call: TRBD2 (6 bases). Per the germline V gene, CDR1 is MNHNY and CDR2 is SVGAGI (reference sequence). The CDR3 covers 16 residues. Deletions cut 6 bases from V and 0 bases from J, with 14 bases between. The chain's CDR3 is CASSRASVANTGELFF. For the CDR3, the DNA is TGTGCCAGCAGCCGCGCTAGCGTTGCGAACACCGGGGAGCTGTTTTTT.

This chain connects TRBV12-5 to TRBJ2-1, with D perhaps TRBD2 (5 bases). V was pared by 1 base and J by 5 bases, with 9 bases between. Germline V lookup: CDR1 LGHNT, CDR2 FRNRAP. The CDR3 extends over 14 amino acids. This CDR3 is CASGLGYSDNEQFF. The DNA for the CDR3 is TGTGCTAGTGGTTTGGGGTATAGCGACAATGAGCAGTTCTTC.

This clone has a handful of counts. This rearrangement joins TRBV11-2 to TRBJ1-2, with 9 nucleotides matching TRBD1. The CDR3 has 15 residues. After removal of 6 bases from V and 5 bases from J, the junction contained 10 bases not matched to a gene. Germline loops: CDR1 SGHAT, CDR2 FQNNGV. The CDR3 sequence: CASRRPGQGNYGYTF. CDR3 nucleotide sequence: TGTGCCAGCAGGAGACCGGGACAGGGAAATTATGGCTACACCTTC.

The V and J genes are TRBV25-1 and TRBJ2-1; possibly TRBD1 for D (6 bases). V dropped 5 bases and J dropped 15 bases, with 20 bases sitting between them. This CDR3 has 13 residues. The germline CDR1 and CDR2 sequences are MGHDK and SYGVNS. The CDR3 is CASSRGSGTLRFF. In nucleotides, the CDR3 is TGTGCCAGCAGTCGGGGTTCGGGGACACTCCGGTTCTTC.

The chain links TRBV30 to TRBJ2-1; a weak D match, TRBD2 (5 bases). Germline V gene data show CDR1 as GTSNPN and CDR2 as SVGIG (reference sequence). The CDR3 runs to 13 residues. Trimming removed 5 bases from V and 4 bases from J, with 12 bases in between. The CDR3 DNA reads TGTGCCTGGGACCCAGCGGTTTACAATGAGCAGTTCTTC. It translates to CAWDPAVYNEQFF.

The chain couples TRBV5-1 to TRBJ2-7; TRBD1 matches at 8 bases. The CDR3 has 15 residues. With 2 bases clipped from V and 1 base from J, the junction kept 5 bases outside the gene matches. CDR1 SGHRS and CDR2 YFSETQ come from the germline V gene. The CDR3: CASSLDRGLSYEQYF. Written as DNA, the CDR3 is TGCGCCAGCAGCTTAGACAGGGGCCTATCCTACGAGCAGTACTTC.

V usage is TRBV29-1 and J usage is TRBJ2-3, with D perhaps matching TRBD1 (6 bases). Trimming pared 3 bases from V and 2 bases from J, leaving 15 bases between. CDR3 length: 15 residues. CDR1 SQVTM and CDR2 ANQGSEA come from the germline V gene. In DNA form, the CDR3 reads TGCAGCGTTGATGTACAGGGCGCTTACACAGATACGCAGTATTTT. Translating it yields CSVDVQGAYTDTQYF.

The CDR3 nucleotides read TGTGCCAGCAGTGACATAGCGGAGATTTCCTACAATGAGCAGTTCTTC. The encoded protein is CASSDIAEISYNEQFF. The rearrangement links TRBV6-4 to TRBJ2-1; TRBD2 might be the D (6 bases). Trimming removed 2 bases from V and 1 base from J, with 12 bases in between. The CDR3 is 16 residues long. Germline assignment: CDR1 MRHNA and CDR2 SNTAGT.

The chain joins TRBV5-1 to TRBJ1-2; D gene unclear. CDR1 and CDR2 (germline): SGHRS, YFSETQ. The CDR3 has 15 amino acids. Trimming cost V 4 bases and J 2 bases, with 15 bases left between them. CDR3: CASSHGPTENYGYTF. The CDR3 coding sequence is TGCGCCAGCAGCCATGGCCCGACTGAGAACTATGGCTACACCTTC.

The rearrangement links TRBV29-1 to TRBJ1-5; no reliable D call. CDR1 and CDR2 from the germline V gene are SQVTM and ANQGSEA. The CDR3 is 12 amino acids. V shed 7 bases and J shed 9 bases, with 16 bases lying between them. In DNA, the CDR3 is TGCAGCGCTGGACTTCGCGATGGGCCCCAGCATTTT. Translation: CSAGLRDGPQHF.